Below, 7 T cell receptor beta chains from the same sample are listed, as sequenced in a study of vaccination and CD4 T cells after COVID-19. TCRdb re-called the PCR reads through MiXCR, storing one row per CDR3 protein. The sample holds approximately 17,000 distinct CDR3 sequences; 50% to 65% are singletons and the top ten take approximately 1.2%. The sample here was CD4+ T cells from blood, taken after SARS-CoV-2 vaccination. The receptors were sampled from a human donor who had recovered from COVID-19.

The chain joins TRBV28 to TRBJ1-2; D gene uncertain. The V gene lost 6 bases and the J gene lost 0 bases, with 8 bases spanning the gap. This CDR3 comprises 13 residues. CDR1 and CDR2 from the germline V gene are MDHEN and SYDVKM. The CDR3 is CASRDPTNYGYTF. The CDR3 region has the DNA TGTGCCAGCAGGGACCCGACTAACTATGGCTACACCTTC.

This clonotype was counted a few times. The J gene is TRBJ1-2, the V gene TRBV6-1; tentative D call: TRBD1 (6 bases). Germline CDR1 and CDR2: MNHNS and SASEGT. V was shortened by 4 bases and J by 8 bases, with 14 bases between the two germline ends. CDR3 length equals 13 residues. CDR3 coding DNA: TGTGCCAGCAGTGGTTCCGGGACAATCGGCTACACCTTC. This translates into CASSGSGTIGYTF.

V and J are TRBV2 and TRBJ2-1; perhaps TRBD1 as D (5 bases). The germline V gene encodes CDR1 SNHLY and CDR2 FYNNEI. Between the trimmed V and J ends, which lost 9 bases and 10 bases, there was a span of 19 bases. This CDR3 spans 13 amino acids. CDR3 nucleotides: TGTGCCAGGGACAAGATCCCTTTTGGCGAGCAGTTCTTC. This codes for CARDKIPFGEQFF.

Details on this clonotype: Likely a read error: the CDR3 ends without its conserved phenylalanine or tryptophan. The chain is built from TRBV6-1 and TRBJ1-2; a possible D gene is TRBD1 (5 bases). The V end lost 6 bases, the J end lost 4 bases, and 15 bases lay between the germline ends. Germline V gene lookup returns CDR1 MNHNS and CDR2 SASEGT. The CDR3 spans 14 residues. CDR3 coding DNA: TGTGCCAGCAGGGACACGGATTCTCTCTATGGCTACACCCTC. The encoded protein is CASRDTDSLYGYTL.

This clonotype has more than one count but fewer than ten. The chain links TRBV7-6 to TRBJ2-3, with 8 bases aligning to TRBD2. Germline V lookup: CDR1 SGHVS, CDR2 FNYEAQ. With 8 bases clipped from V and 1 base from J, the junction kept 2 bases outside the gene matches. The CDR3 runs 13 residues. CDR3 DNA: TGTGCCAGCTCAGCGGGAGGCACAGATACGCAGTATTTT. Translated, it gives CASSAGGTDTQYF.

This clonotype was seen a handful of times. V is TRBV7-9 and J is TRBJ1-2, with a tentative D call TRBD1 (5 bases). There are 14 residues in the CDR3. Trimming removed 8 bases at V and 8 bases at J, with 21 bases between. CDR1 SEHNR and CDR2 FQNEAQ come from the germline V gene (reference sequence). CDR3 nucleotide sequence: TGTGCCAGCGTCCTCGGACGGGACCCTCGAGGCTACACCTTC. As protein: CASVLGRDPRGYTF.

This rearrangement joins TRBV11-2 to TRBJ2-4; D is unresolved. Germline-derived CDR1 and CDR2 are SGHAT and FQNNGV. The CDR3 runs to 14 residues. The ends were cut back, 5 bases at V and 14 bases at J, with 22 bases in the middle. The CDR3 coding sequence is TGTGCCAGCAGCCTGACCTTAGAAAGGGCGGAGAAGTACTTC. Amino acids: CASSLTLERAEKYF.